This is a list of T cell receptor beta chains from one sample in a study of shared clonotypes between healthy human individuals. The table came from immunoSEQ multiplex PCR; TCRdb's copy has only in-frame clones and leaves some out. This sample has about 590,000 clones, with nearly 97% found just once. The sample consisted of naive CD8+ T cells sorted from blood. The receptor source for this set is a woman under 40 in good health. Each CDR3 is given with its conserved first and last residue. A D gene is named only where the DNA matches it firmly. Only some rows state a clone size, as once, few, many or a class for expanded clones.

v_gene	d_gene	j_gene	abundance	CDR3aa	CDR3nt
TRBV25-1	TRBD2	TRBJ2-7	once	CASSEWGGSTHEQYF	TGTGCCAGCAGTGAATGGGGCGGGAGTACCCACGAGCAGTACTTC
TRBV5-6	TRBD2	TRBJ2-5	-	CASSLRLAGGPRETQYF	TGTGCCAGCAGCCTCCGACTAGCGGGAGGGCCACGGGAGACCCAGTACTTC
TRBV14	-	TRBJ2-5	-	CASSQEIRGHWGETQYF	TGTGCCAGCAGCCAAGAAATCCGGGGGCATTGGGGAGAGACCCAGTACTTC
TRBV19	-	TRBJ1-4	-	CASSIDNEKLFF	TGTGCCAGTAGTATTGATAATGAAAAACTGTTTTTT
TRBV5-6	-	TRBJ1-2	once	CASSLDWVAGYTF	TGTGCCAGCAGCTTGGACTGGGTCGCTGGCTACACCTTC
TRBV13	TRBD1	TRBJ1-2	-	CASSLGPGTGANYGYTF	TGTGCCAGCAGCTTAGGCCCGGGGACAGGAGCTAACTATGGCTACACCTTC
TRBV28	TRBD1	TRBJ1-1	once	CASSLFRTGGTEAFF	TGTGCCAGCAGTTTATTTAGGACAGGGGGCACTGAAGCTTTCTTT
TRBV7-2	-	TRBJ2-7	-	CASSLAGGVRYEQYF	TGTGCCAGCAGCTTGGCTGGTGGGGTGCGCTACGAGCAGTACTTC
TRBV2	-	TRBJ1-1	-	CASSAGGNTEAFF	TGTGCCAGCAGTGCGGGCGGGAACACTGAAGCTTTCTTT
TRBV4-1	TRBD2	TRBJ2-7	-	CASSLSGPSYEQYF	TGCGCCAGCAGCCTTAGCGGGCCGTCCTACGAGCAGTACTTC
TRBV7-9	TRBD2	TRBJ2-7	-	CASSLGLAEYEQYF	TGTGCCAGCAGCTTAGGGCTAGCGGAATACGAGCAGTACTTC
TRBV27	-	TRBJ2-1	-	CASTLTRGLAIDEQFF	TGTGCCAGCACCCTTACGAGGGGGCTAGCGATCGATGAGCAGTTCTTC
TRBV19	-	TRBJ1-5	-	CASSIDLVVRNQPQHF	TGTGCCAGTAGTATAGATCTGGTAGTTCGCAATCAGCCCCAGCATTTT
TRBV4-1	TRBD2	TRBJ2-1	-	CASSGAGEYNNEQFF	TGCGCCAGCAGTGGGGCGGGAGAATATAACAATGAGCAGTTCTTC
TRBV7-2	-	TRBJ2-6	once	CASSLVSGANVLTF	TGTGCCAGCAGCTTAGTCTCTGGGGCCAACGTCCTGACTTTC
TRBV5-6	-	TRBJ2-3	-	CASSDGASDTQYF	TGTGCCAGCAGCGATGGGGCGTCAGATACGCAGTATTTT
TRBV7-9	TRBD2	TRBJ2-7	-	CASSRDYRYEQYF	TGTGCCAGCAGCCGGGACTACAGATACGAGCAGTACTTC
TRBV10-3	TRBD2	TRBJ2-2	-	CAISGGERELRGELFF	TGTGCCATCAGTGGAGGGGAGCGGGAGTTACGAGGGGAGCTGTTTTTT
TRBV30	-	TRBJ1-1	-	CAWSTGTGNTEAFF	TGTGCCTGGAGTACGGGTACAGGGAACACTGAAGCTTTCTTT
TRBV28	TRBD1	TRBJ1-2	-	CASTHHRGKIYGYTF	TGTGCCAGCACCCACCACAGGGGGAAGATCTATGGCTACACCTTC
TRBV27	-	TRBJ2-7	-	CASRGLGTLPEQYF	TGTGCCAGCCGTGGCTTGGGTACCTTACCCGAGCAGTACTTC
TRBV15	-	TRBJ2-7	-	CATSRDLPADYEQYF	TGTGCCACCAGCAGAGATCTTCCAGCTGACTACGAGCAGTACTTC
TRBV27	TRBD1	TRBJ2-7	-	CASSFGTGASYEQYF	TGTGCCAGCAGTTTCGGGACAGGGGCCTCCTACGAGCAGTACTTC
TRBV5-4	-	TRBJ2-7	-	CASSSIGEQYF	TGTGCCAGCAGCTCGATCGGCGAGCAGTACTTC
TRBV19	-	TRBJ2-1	-	CASRLGPGWGNEQFF	TGTGCCAGTAGACTGGGGCCCGGGTGGGGAAATGAGCAGTTCTTC
TRBV27	TRBD1	TRBJ2-6	-	CASSLTDRVHLGANVLTF	TGTGCCAGCAGTTTAACCGACAGGGTGCATCTTGGGGCCAACGTCCTGACTTTC
TRBV7-2	-	TRBJ2-7	-	CASLPVDAGAEMYEQYF	TGTGCCAGCCTACCCGTTGATGCGGGGGCTGAGATGTACGAGCAGTACTTC
TRBV2	TRBD1	TRBJ1-4	-	CASSGQYRDRVVEKLFF	TGTGCCAGCAGTGGTCAATACCGGGACAGGGTGGTGGAAAAACTGTTTTTT
TRBV29-1	TRBD1	TRBJ2-7	once	CSVEAGTGTYEQYF	TGCAGCGTTGAGGCCGGGACAGGGACATACGAGCAGTACTTC
TRBV27	-	TRBJ2-3	-	CASSSSDGERGTQYF	TGTGCCAGCAGTTCCTCGGACGGGGAACGGGGTACGCAGTATTTT
TRBV21-1	-	TRBJ2-1	-	CASTLTGGFYNEQFF	TGTGCCAGCACCCTGACAGGGGGGTTCTACAATGAGCAGTTCTTC
TRBV11-1	-	TRBJ2-7	-	CASSDGAGILHEQYF	TGTGCCAGCAGCGACGGGGCAGGGATTCTCCACGAGCAGTACTTC
TRBV11-3	-	TRBJ2-3	-	CASSLTTGDTQYF	TGTGCCAGCAGCTTAACCACTGGAGATACGCAGTATTTT
TRBV13	TRBD1	TRBJ1-2	-	CASSWSGQTSYYGYTF	TGTGCCAGCAGCTGGTCGGGACAGACAAGCTACTATGGCTACACCTTC
TRBV7-9	-	TRBJ1-1	-	CASGGKRAEAFF	TGTGCCAGCGGGGGGAAAAGGGCTGAAGCTTTCTTT
TRBV7-2	-	TRBJ2-7	-	CASSSRPTGYEQYF	TGTGCCAGCAGCTCCCGACCAACGGGCTACGAGCAGTACTTC
TRBV28	TRBD1	TRBJ2-3	-	CASNQQGAGTDTQYF	TGTGCCAGCAATCAACAGGGGGCTGGGACAGATACGCAGTATTTT
TRBV10-2	-	TRBJ2-5	-	CASSGGNLLQPQETQYF	TGCGCCAGCAGTGGGGGCAATTTACTCCAACCCCAAGAGACCCAGTACTTC
TRBV10-3	TRBD2	TRBJ2-3	-	CAISESKGSGRRGGTQYF	TGTGCCATCAGTGAGTCGAAGGGTAGCGGGAGACGCGGGGGCACGCAGTATTTT
TRBV7-8	TRBD2	TRBJ2-5	-	CASSESKRLAGVGETQYF	TGTGCCAGCAGCGAAAGCAAACGACTAGCGGGAGTCGGTGAGACCCAGTACTTC
TRBV15	TRBD2	TRBJ2-1	-	CATSRGLAGGLDNEQFF	TGTGCCACCAGCAGGGGACTAGCGGGAGGCTTGGACAATGAGCAGTTCTTC
TRBV6-1	-	TRBJ2-1	-	CASSEQEWGSREQFF	TGTGCCAGCAGTGAGCAGGAATGGGGTAGTCGGGAGCAGTTCTTC
TRBV28	-	TRBJ2-2	-	CASSLGPGTANTGELFF	TGTGCCAGCAGTTTAGGGCCAGGTACCGCGAACACCGGGGAGCTGTTTTTT
TRBV7-6	TRBD2	TRBJ2-7	once	CASSPKTSGSYEQYF	TGTGCCAGCAGCCCAAAGACTAGCGGGAGTTACGAGCAGTACTTC
TRBV4-1	-	TRBJ1-3	once	CASSPSGNTIYF	TGCGCCAGCAGCCCCTCTGGAAACACCATATATTTT
TRBV15	TRBD2	TRBJ2-5	-	CATSRDPAGSETQYF	TGTGCCACCAGCAGAGATCCAGCGGGATCCGAGACCCAGTACTTC
TRBV6-5	-	TRBJ1-1	-	CASSYYLGANTEAFF	TGTGCCAGCAGTTACTACCTCGGGGCGAACACTGAAGCTTTCTTT
TRBV27	-	TRBJ2-3	-	CASSLDGATDTQYF	TGTGCCAGCAGTTTAGACGGGGCCACAGATACGCAGTATTTT
TRBV27	-	TRBJ1-5	few	CASSLSVEGVQPQHF	TGTGCCAGCAGTTTATCGGTGGAGGGAGTACAGCCCCAGCATTTT
TRBV10-3	TRBD1	TRBJ1-1	-	CAISDGDRLNTEAFF	TGTGCCATCAGTGACGGGGACAGGTTGAACACTGAAGCTTTCTTT
TRBV28	-	TRBJ1-1	-	CASSLTPKPTEAFF	TGTGCCAGCAGTTTAACTCCCAAGCCGACTGAAGCTTTCTTT
TRBV5-6	TRBD1	TRBJ2-7	-	CASSLDSTGTRTYEQYF	TGTGCCAGCAGCTTGGACTCGACAGGGACGCGCACCTACGAGCAGTACTTC
TRBV29-1	TRBD2	TRBJ2-1	-	CSVAGTSRYNEQFF	TGCAGCGTAGCCGGGACTAGCAGGTACAATGAGCAGTTCTTC